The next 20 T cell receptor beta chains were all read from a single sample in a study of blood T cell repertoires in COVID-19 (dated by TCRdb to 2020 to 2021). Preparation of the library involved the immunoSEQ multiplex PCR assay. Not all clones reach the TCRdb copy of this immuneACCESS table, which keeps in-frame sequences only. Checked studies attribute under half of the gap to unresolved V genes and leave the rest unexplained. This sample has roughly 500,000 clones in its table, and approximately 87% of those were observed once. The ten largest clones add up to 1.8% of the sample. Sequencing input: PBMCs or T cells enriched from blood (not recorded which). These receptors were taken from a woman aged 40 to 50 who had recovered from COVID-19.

The DNA for the CDR3 is TGTGCCAGCAGCACCCCCGGGACAGGGGATATCTACGAGCAGTACTTC. Amino acid sequence: CASSTPGTGDIYEQYF. J is TRBJ2-7 and V is TRBV13, with TRBD1 matching over 10 bases. Germline V gene data show CDR1 as PRHDT and CDR2 as FYEKMQ (reference sequence). The CDR3 loop spans 16 amino acids. J was trimmed by 3 bases and V by 5 bases; bases with no gene match: 10.

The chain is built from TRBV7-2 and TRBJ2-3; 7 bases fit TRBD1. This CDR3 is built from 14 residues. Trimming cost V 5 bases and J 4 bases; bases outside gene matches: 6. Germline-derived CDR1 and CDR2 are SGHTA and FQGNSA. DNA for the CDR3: TGTGCCAGCAGCACGAGACAGGGCCCAGATACGCAGTATTTT. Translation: CASSTRQGPDTQYF.

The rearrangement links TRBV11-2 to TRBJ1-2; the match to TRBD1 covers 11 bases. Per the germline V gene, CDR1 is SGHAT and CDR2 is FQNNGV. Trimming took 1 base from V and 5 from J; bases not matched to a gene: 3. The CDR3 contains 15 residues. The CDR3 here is CASSLGGTGGYGYTF. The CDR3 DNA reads TGTGCCAGCAGCTTAGGAGGGACAGGGGGTTATGGCTACACCTTC. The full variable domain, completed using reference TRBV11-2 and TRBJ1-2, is EAGVAQSPRYKIIEKRQSVAFWCNPISGHATLYWYQQILGQGPKLLIQFQNNGVVDDSQLPKDRFSAERLKGVDSTLKIQPAKLEDSAVYLCASSLGGTGGYGYTFGSGTRLTVV.

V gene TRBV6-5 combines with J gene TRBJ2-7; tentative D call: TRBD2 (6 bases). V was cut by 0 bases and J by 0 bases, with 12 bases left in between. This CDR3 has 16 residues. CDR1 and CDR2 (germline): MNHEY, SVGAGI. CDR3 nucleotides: TGTGCCAGCAGTTACTCCGCTAGCGAAGTCTCCTACGAGCAGTACTTC. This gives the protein CASSYSASEVSYEQYF.

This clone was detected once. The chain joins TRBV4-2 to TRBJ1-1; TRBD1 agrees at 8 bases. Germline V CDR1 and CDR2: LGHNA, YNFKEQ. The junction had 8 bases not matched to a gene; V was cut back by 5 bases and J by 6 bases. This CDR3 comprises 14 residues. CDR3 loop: CASSFAQGAPEAFF. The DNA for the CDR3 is TGTGCCAGCAGCTTTGCCCAGGGGGCCCCTGAAGCTTTCTTT.

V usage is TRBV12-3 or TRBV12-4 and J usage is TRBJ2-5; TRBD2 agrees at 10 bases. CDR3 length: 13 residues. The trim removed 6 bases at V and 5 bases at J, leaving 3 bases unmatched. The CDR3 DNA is TGTGCCAGCAGACTAGCGGGATCGGAGACCCAGTACTTC. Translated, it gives CASRLAGSETQYF.

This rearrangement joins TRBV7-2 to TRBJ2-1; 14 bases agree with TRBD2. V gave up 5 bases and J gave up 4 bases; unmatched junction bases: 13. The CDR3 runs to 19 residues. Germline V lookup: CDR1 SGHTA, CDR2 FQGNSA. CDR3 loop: CASSTGLAGGLNLYNEQFF. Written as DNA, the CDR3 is TGTGCCAGCAGCACCGGACTAGCGGGAGGCCTCAACCTTTACAATGAGCAGTTCTTC.

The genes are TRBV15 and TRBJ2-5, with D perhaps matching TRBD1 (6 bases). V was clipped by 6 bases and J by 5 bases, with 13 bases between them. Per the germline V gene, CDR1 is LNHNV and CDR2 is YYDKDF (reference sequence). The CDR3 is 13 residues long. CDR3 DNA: TGTGCCACCAGGTACAGGGATCTCGAGACCCAGTACTTC. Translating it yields CATRYRDLETQYF.

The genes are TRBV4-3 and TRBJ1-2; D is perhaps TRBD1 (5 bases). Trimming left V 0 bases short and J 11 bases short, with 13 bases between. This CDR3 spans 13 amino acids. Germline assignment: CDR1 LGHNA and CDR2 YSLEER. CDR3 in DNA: TGCGCCAGCAGCCAAGACAGGGTAGGGACTTACACCTTC. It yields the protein CASSQDRVGTYTF.

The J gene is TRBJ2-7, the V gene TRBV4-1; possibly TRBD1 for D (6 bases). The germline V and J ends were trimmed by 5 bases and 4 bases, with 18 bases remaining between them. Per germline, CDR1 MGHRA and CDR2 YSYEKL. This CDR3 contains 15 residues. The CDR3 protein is CASSSVQGLSYEQYF. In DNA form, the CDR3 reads TGCGCCAGCAGCTCAGTCCAGGGGCTATCTTACGAGCAGTACTTC.

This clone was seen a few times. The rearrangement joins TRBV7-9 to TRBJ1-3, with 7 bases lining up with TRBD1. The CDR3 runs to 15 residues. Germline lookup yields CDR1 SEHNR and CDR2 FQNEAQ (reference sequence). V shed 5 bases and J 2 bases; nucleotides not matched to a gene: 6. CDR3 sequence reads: CASSKTGTAGNTIYF. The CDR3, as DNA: TGTGCCAGCAGCAAGACCGGGACAGCTGGAAACACCATATATTTT.

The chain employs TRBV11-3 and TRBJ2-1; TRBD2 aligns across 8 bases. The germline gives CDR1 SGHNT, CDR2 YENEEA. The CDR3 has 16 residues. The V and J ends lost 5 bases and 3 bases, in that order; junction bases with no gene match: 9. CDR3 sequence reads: CASSVHSGTSYNEQFF. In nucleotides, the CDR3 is TGTGCCAGCAGCGTACACTCCGGGACTAGCTACAATGAGCAGTTCTTC.

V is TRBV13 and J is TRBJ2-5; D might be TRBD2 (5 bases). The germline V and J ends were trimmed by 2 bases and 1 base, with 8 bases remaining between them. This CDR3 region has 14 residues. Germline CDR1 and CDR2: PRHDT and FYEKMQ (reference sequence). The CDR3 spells CASSLRRVQETQYF. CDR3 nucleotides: TGTGCCAGCAGCTTACGGCGGGTCCAAGAGACCCAGTACTTC.

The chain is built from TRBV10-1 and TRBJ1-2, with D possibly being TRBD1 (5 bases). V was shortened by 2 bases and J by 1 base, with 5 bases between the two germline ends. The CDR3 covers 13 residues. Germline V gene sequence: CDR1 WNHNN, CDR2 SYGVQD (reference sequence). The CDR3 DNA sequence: TGCGCCAGCAGTGAGGACAGTAACTATGGCTACACCTTC. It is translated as CASSEDSNYGYTF.

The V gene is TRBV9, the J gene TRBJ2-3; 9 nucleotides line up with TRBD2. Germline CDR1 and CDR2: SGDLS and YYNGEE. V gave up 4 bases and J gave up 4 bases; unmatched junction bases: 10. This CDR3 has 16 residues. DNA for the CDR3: TGTGCCAGCAGCCCCCGAGGTAGCGGGAGCCCAGATACGCAGTATTTT. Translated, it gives CASSPRGSGSPDTQYF.

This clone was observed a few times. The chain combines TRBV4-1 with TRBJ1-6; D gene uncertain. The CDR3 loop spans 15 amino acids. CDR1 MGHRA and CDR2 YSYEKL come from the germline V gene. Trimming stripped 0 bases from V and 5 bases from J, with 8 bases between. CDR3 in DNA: TGCGCCAGCAGCCAAGAAACACAAGATAATTCACCCCTCCACTTT. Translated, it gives CASSQETQDNSPLHF.

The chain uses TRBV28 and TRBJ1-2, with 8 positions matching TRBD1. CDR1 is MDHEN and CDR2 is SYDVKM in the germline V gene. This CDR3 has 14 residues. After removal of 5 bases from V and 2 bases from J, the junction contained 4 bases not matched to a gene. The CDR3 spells CASSQGARNYGYTF. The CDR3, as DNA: TGTGCCAGCAGTCAGGGGGCCCGGAACTATGGCTACACCTTC.

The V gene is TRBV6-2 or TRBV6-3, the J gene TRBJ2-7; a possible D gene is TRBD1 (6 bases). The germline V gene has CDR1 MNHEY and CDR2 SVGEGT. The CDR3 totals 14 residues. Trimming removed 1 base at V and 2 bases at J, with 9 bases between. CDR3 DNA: TGTGCCAGCAGTTACTACGGGGACACCTACGAGCAGTACTTC. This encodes CASSYYGDTYEQYF.

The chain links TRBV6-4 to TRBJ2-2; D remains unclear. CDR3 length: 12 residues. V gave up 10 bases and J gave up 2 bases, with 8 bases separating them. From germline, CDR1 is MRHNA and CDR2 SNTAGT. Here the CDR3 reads CATPENTGELFF. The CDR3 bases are TGTGCCACCCCAGAAAACACCGGGGAGCTGTTTTTT.

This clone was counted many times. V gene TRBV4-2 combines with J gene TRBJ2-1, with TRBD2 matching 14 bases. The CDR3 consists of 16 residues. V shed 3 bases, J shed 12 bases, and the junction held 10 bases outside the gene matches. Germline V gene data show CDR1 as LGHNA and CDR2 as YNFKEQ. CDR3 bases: TGTGCCAGCAGCCAGAACCTCGGGACTAGCGGGAGCGGGCAGTTCTTC. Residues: CASSQNLGTSGSGQFF.